The 13 T cell receptor beta chains listed next were all sequenced from one sample in a study of CD8 T cells in ankylosing spondylitis. One entry per CDR3 protein, called by TCRdb with MiXCR from the 5' RACE reads. The sample contains 330,000 or so distinct CDR3 sequences, roughly 8% of which appear only once. Findings of the study overall: For ankylosing spondylitis blood, a TCR beta motif of several highly homologous variants appeared characteristic.

Antigens of these TCRs are unknown. Sequenced: blood, either unsorted or a sorted T cell fraction (not recorded which). The receptor source for this set is a male donor with ankylosing spondylitis.

The chain has TRBV4-3 and TRBJ1-2, with D perhaps matching TRBD1 (5 bases). V was pared by 4 bases and J by 4 bases, with 13 bases between. Germline V gene lookup returns CDR1 LGHNA and CDR2 YSLEER. The CDR3 totals 14 residues. Here the CDR3 reads CASSPDLGAYGYTF. DNA of the CDR3: TGCGCCAGCAGCCCGGATCTCGGGGCCTATGGCTACACCTTC.

This clonotype turned up a few times. V and J are TRBV7-3 and TRBJ1-2; weak D call: TRBD1 (5 bases). The CDR3 runs to 14 residues. Trimming shortened V by 2 bases and J by 8 bases, and 15 bases separated the two germline ends. Germline V lookup: CDR1 SGHTA, CDR2 FQGTGA. The CDR3 is CASSLWAGGDGYTF. CDR3 bases: TGTGCCAGCAGCTTATGGGCGGGGGGTGACGGCTACACCTTC.

This clonotype turned up a few times. The chain employs TRBV25-1 and TRBJ2-1, with 8 positions matching TRBD2. Germline V gene sequence: CDR1 MGHDK, CDR2 SYGVNS. The trim removed 4 bases at V and 14 bases at J, leaving 10 bases unmatched. CDR3 size: 13 residues. As DNA, the CDR3 is TGTGCCAGCAGTGGCCCCGTGACTAGCGCTGAGTTCTTC. It specifies CASSGPVTSAEFF.

This clonotype was observed at least ten times. The CDR3 spells CASTLAERGWGETQYF. CDR3 DNA: TGTGCCAGCACCTTGGCAGAGCGGGGCTGGGGAGAGACCCAGTACTTC. This chain connects TRBV28 to TRBJ2-5; 7 bases align to TRBD2. Trimming took 7 bases from V and 4 from J; bases not matched to a gene: 15. This CDR3 region has 16 residues. Germline loops: CDR1 MDHEN, CDR2 SYDVKM.

The chain uses TRBV25-1 and TRBJ2-1; unclear D gene. The V end lost 2 bases, the J end lost 4 bases, and 6 bases lay between the germline ends. CDR3 size: 13 residues. Germline V lookup: CDR1 MGHDK, CDR2 SYGVNS. The chain's CDR3 is CASSENPYNEQFF. CDR3 nucleotide sequence: TGTGCCAGCAGTGAAAACCCTTACAATGAGCAGTTCTTC. Full variable domain (rest looked up from reference TRBV25-1 and TRBJ2-1): EADIYQTPRYLVIGTGKKITLECSQTMGHDKMYWYQQDPGMELHLIHYSYGVNSTEKGDLSSESTVSRIRTEHFPLTLESARPSHTSQYLCASSENPYNEQFFGPGTRLTVL.

This clonotype has a count of ten or more. The chain couples TRBV19 to TRBJ2-6; unclear D gene. The CDR3 is 14 amino acids. Germline loops: CDR1 LNHDA, CDR2 SQIVND (reference sequence). Between the trimmed V and J ends, which lost 4 bases and 0 bases, there was a span of 4 bases. The DNA for the CDR3 is TGTGCCAGTAGTAGGAACTCTGGGGCCAACGTCCTGACTTTC. It encodes CASSRNSGANVLTF.

In this sample, this clonotype turned up a few times. The chain is built from TRBV27 and TRBJ1-5; D is unresolved. CDR1 is MNHEY, CDR2 SMNVEV, per germline (reference sequence). V gave up 4 bases and J gave up 3 bases, with 4 bases separating them. This CDR3 has 12 amino acids. The DNA of the CDR3 is TGTGCCAGCAGTTACACCAATCAGCCCCAGCATTTT. This sequence encodes CASSYTNQPQHF.

The chain uses TRBV28 and TRBJ2-5; D remains ambiguous. Trimming cost V 5 bases and J 2 bases, with 15 bases left between them. CDR3 size: 15 residues. Germline V CDR1 and CDR2: MDHEN, SYDVKM. The CDR3 loop reads CASSPQTVTQETQYF. DNA of the CDR3: TGTGCCAGCAGTCCCCAAACAGTAACACAAGAGACCCAGTACTTC.

The chain couples TRBV29-1 to TRBJ2-7, with 9 bases fitting TRBD2. J lost 2 bases, V lost 4 bases, and 3 bases had no gene match. CDR1 and CDR2 (germline): SQVTM, ANQGSEA. The CDR3 loop spans 13 amino acids. CDR3 sequence reads: CSVGIAGAYEQYF. For the CDR3, the DNA is TGCAGCGTTGGGATAGCGGGAGCCTACGAGCAGTACTTC.

This clonotype was seen at least ten times. The chain joins TRBV5-1 to TRBJ2-1, with 7 bases aligning to TRBD1. The CDR3 is 15 residues long. Germline V gene lookup returns CDR1 SGHRS and CDR2 YFSETQ. Germline trimming cut 0 bases from V and 2 bases from J; bases unmatched to any gene: 2. The DNA for the CDR3 is TGCGCCAGCAGCTTGGGACAGGGCCCCTACAATGAGCAGTTCTTC. Its translation: CASSLGQGPYNEQFF.

V and J are TRBV4-2 and TRBJ2-1, with a possible D match to TRBD1 (7 bases). Germline lookup yields CDR1 LGHNA and CDR2 YNFKEQ. This CDR3 has 19 amino acids. Trimming pared 2 bases from V and 1 base from J, leaving 21 bases between. The chain's CDR3 is CASSQQDRVGGKSYNEQFF. DNA of the CDR3: TGTGCCAGCAGCCAACAAGACAGGGTCGGCGGGAAGTCCTACAATGAGCAGTTCTTC.

In DNA form, the CDR3 reads TGTGCCAGCAGCCCAATGGGGGCTAGCACAGATACGCAGTATTTT. The encoded protein is CASSPMGASTDTQYF. The chain combines TRBV7-8 with TRBJ2-3; TRBD1 is a possible D gene (6 bases). CDR1 is SGHVS and CDR2 is FQNEAQ in the germline V gene. The CDR3 runs 15 residues. The V gene lost 5 bases and the J gene lost 0 bases, with 12 bases spanning the gap.

This clonotype has just a few counts. The gene calls are TRBV7-8 and TRBJ2-5; 8 bases map to TRBD1. V lost 5 bases to trimming and J lost 9 bases; unmatched junction nucleotides: 8. Germline V gene lookup returns CDR1 SGHVS and CDR2 FQNEAQ. The CDR3 is 13 amino acids. This CDR3 reads CASSARGTGPQYF. CDR3 nucleotide sequence: TGTGCCAGCAGCGCCCGGGGGACAGGTCCCCAGTACTTC.